The clone carrying this T cell receptor (beta chain) has just a few counts. MiXCR, run by TCRdb on the RT-PCR reads, gives a single entry per CDR3 protein. The sample has over 150,000 distinct CDR3 sequences, approximately 12% seen once. This record belongs to a study of response to subunit inactivated influenza vaccine. This sequence was found in a man aged 50 to 69 who received an inactivated influenza vaccine. The material was CD8+ T cells sorted from PBMCs, obtained about 24 months after vaccination.

This chain's CDR3 is CASSQDETLVDEAFF. In nucleotides, the CDR3 is TGCGCCAGCAGCCAAGATGAAACTCTTGTTGATGAAGCTTTCTTT. The rearrangement joins TRBV4-3 to TRBJ1-1; no definite D call. CDR3 length: 15 residues. Germline V gene sequence: CDR1 LGHNA, CDR2 YSLEER. V was clipped by 0 bases and J by 7 bases, with 15 bases between them.